The 27 T cell receptor beta chains below all came from one sample that was sequenced in a study of breast tumors, draining lymph nodes, adjacent tissues. TCRdb recomputed calls from the multiplex PCR reads with MiXCR, one row per CDR3 protein. The table includes 84,000 or so distinct CDR3 sequences, roughly 30% detected once. The lymph nodes were axillary draining lymph nodes from breast cancer patients. The material sequenced was axillary lymph node tissue. These receptors originate from a female donor with breast cancer. Some clones in this sample may be carry-over from other donors' samples.

V is TRBV7-9 and J is TRBJ1-6; TRBD1 matches at 9 bases. V was pared by 1 base and J by 7 bases, with 5 bases of the junction left unmatched. CDR3 length: 16 amino acids. Germline loops: CDR1 SEHNR, CDR2 FQNEAQ (reference sequence). The CDR3 reads CASSLGGTGFNSPLHF. As DNA, the CDR3 is TGTGCCAGCAGCTTAGGCGGGACAGGGTTCAATTCACCCCTCCACTTT. Complete variable domain (other parts from reference TRBV7-9 and TRBJ1-6): DTGVSQNPRHKITKRGQNVTFRCDPISEHNRLYWYRQTLGQGPEFLTYFQNEAQLEKSRLLSDRFSAERPKGSFSTLEIQRTEQGDSAMYLCASSLGGTGFNSPLHFGNGTRLTVT.

This clonotype was seen ten or more times. The chain carries TRBV18 and TRBJ2-7, with a possible D match to TRBD2 (6 bases). This CDR3 comprises 16 residues. Germline V CDR1 and CDR2: KGHSH, LQKENI. The ends were cut back, 1 base at V and 1 base at J, with 14 bases in the middle. CDR3: CASSPRAEGNSYEQYF. The DNA of the CDR3 is TGTGCCAGCTCACCACGTGCGGAGGGGAATTCCTACGAGCAGTACTTC.

The chain uses TRBV29-1 and TRBJ1-4, with 8 bases fitting TRBD1. The CDR3 is 14 amino acids. Germline V gives CDR1 SQVTM, CDR2 ANQGSEA. V was pared by 6 bases and J by 5 bases, with 8 bases of the junction left unmatched. DNA for the CDR3: TGCAGCGTCGGTCCAGGGGGCCTCAATGAAAAACTGTTTTTT. As protein: CSVGPGGLNEKLFF.

Many counts were recorded for this clonotype. The chain is built from TRBV6-5 and TRBJ1-5, with D maybe TRBD1 (6 bases). Trimming took off 6 bases at V and 0 bases at J, with 12 bases between the two ends. This CDR3 contains 15 residues. CDR1 is MNHEY and CDR2 is SVGAGI in the germline V gene. In nucleotides, the CDR3 is TGTGCCAGCAGACAAGACAGGCGTAGCAATCAGCCCCAGCATTTT. It translates to CASRQDRRSNQPQHF.

Many counts were recorded for this clonotype. The chain links TRBV29-1 to TRBJ1-4, with 7 bases aligning to TRBD1. CDR1 and CDR2 (germline): SQVTM, ANQGSEA. The CDR3 sequence is 14 residues long. V lost 7 bases to trimming and J lost 0 bases; unmatched junction nucleotides: 5. CDR3 coding DNA: TGCAGCGCCTCAGGACAGGCAACTAATGAAAAACTGTTTTTT. Its translation is CSASGQATNEKLFF.

This clonotype occurred many times. The genes are TRBV10-2 and TRBJ2-7, with TRBD2 matching over 9 bases. From germline, CDR1 is WSHSY and CDR2 SAAADI. With 7 bases clipped from V and 6 bases from J, the junction kept 7 bases outside the gene matches. The CDR3 contains 13 residues. The CDR3, as DNA: TGCGCCAGCAACACGGGACTAGCTTCCGAGCAGTACTTC. Translating it yields CASNTGLASEQYF.

The chain recombines TRBV5-1 with TRBJ1-1, with D unresolved. V was clipped by 4 bases and J by 0 bases, with 13 bases between them. From germline, CDR1 is SGHRS and CDR2 YFSETQ. This CDR3 has 15 residues. In nucleotides, the CDR3 is TGCGCCAGCAGCAACCCCGAGAGGGTGAACACTGAAGCTTTCTTT. Amino acid sequence: CASSNPERVNTEAFF.

This clonotype has at least ten counts. This sequence joins TRBV29-1 and TRBJ2-4; D may be TRBD1 or TRBD2 (5 bases each). Germline CDR1 and CDR2: SQVTM and ANQGSEA. This CDR3 contains 16 residues. The V end was cut by 4 bases, the J end by 8 bases, with 24 bases between. CDR3 protein: CSVAAFGGGIGDIQYF. In DNA, the CDR3 is TGCAGCGTTGCCGCCTTTGGTGGGGGAATTGGGGACATTCAGTACTTC.

The V call is TRBV20-1, the J call TRBJ2-1; tentative D call: TRBD1 (5 bases). The CDR3 is made up of 13 amino acids. The V end lost 5 bases, the J end lost 12 bases, and 20 bases lay between the germline ends. Germline CDR1 is DFQATT and CDR2 is SNEGSKA (reference sequence). The CDR3 sequence: CSAAWGRAYAQFF. The CDR3 DNA is TGCAGTGCTGCCTGGGGCAGGGCATACGCGCAGTTCTTC.

On this clonotype itself: This sequence may be a read error, since a much larger clone differs from it by one base. The V gene is TRBV3-1, the J gene TRBJ2-5; D might be TRBD1 (5 bases). The CDR3 is 14 residues long. In germline, CDR1 is LGHDT, CDR2 YNNKEL (reference sequence). The CDR3 reads CASSHQGDQEAQYF. CDR3 DNA sequence: TGTGCCAGCAGCCACCAGGGTGATCAAGAGGCCCAGTACTTC.

With regard to this clonotype: This clone may be a read error of a much larger clone one base away. The CDR3 here is CSARPSGRNAQFF. CDR3 coding DNA: TGCAGTGCCAGACCTAGCGGGAGAAATGCGCAGTTCTTC. The V gene is TRBV20-1, the J gene TRBJ2-1; 10 nucleotides agree with TRBD2. The CDR3 is 13 amino acids. Germline CDR1 reads DFQATT; CDR2 reads SNEGSKA (reference sequence).

This clonotype has a handful of counts. V is TRBV4-1 and J is TRBJ1-1, with no clear D. Germline V gives CDR1 MGHRA, CDR2 YSYEKL. This CDR3 is built from 15 residues. V lost 1 base and J lost 0, with 9 bases in between. The CDR3 DNA is TGCGCCAGCAGCCAAGTAGGCGTCTTGAACACTGAAGCTTTCTTT. Translating gives CASSQVGVLNTEAFF.

This clonotype was counted at least ten times. The chain joins TRBV14 to TRBJ2-2; 8 nucleotides line up with TRBD2. Trimming at V came to 0 bases and at J to 1 base, leaving 4 bases not matched to a gene. From germline, CDR1 is SGHDN and CDR2 FVKESK. This CDR3 contains 17 residues. CDR3: CASSQEERGRNTGELFF. The CDR3 DNA reads as TGTGCCAGCAGCCAAGAGGAGCGGGGGAGGAACACCGGGGAGCTGTTTTTT.

This clonotype was recorded many times. The chain links TRBV24-1 to TRBJ2-7; D is ambiguous. The CDR3 sequence is 20 residues long. The germline V gene has CDR1 KGHDR and CDR2 SFDVKD. The V end was cut by 2 bases, the J end by 1 base, with 26 bases between. The CDR3 here is CATSDSLPWIAQNKSYEQYF. CDR3 nucleotides: TGTGCCACCAGTGATTCCTTGCCGTGGATAGCACAAAACAAATCCTACGAGCAGTACTTC.

Notes on this clonotype: The conserved final phenylalanine or tryptophan is absent from the CDR3, which likely points to a read error. The rearrangement links TRBV7-3 to TRBJ2-7; 7 nucleotides align to TRBD2. Germline V CDR1 and CDR2: SGHTA, FQGTGA. This CDR3 spans 14 amino acids. As DNA, the CDR3 is TGTGCCAGCGGCTTACATGGCGGGAGCTACGAGCAGTACCTC. Translated, it gives CASGLHGGSYEQYL.

V and J are TRBV19 and TRBJ1-2, with 7 positions matching TRBD1. Germline V lookup: CDR1 LNHDA, CDR2 SQIVND (reference sequence). Germline trimming cut 8 bases from V and 1 base from J; bases unmatched to any gene: 4. The CDR3 spans 13 residues. The CDR3 loop reads CASARDSNYGYTF. The CDR3 DNA reads as TGTGCCAGTGCCCGGGACAGTAACTATGGCTACACCTTC.

This clonotype came up many times. The V and J genes are TRBV19 and TRBJ2-2; 10 nucleotides agree with TRBD1. Germline assignment: CDR1 LNHDA and CDR2 SQIVND (reference sequence). The V segment lost 6 bases and the J segment 1 base; nucleotides outside the gene matches: 17. The CDR3 contains 20 residues. The CDR3 reads CASRLGRDRGSPGNTGELFF. CDR3 in DNA: TGTGCCAGTAGGCTGGGCCGGGACAGGGGCTCACCAGGGAACACCGGGGAGCTGTTTTTT.

The chain uses TRBV20-1 and TRBJ2-5; 8 nucleotides align to TRBD1. J was trimmed by 5 bases and V by 0 bases; bases with no gene match: 17. Germline loops: CDR1 DFQATT, CDR2 SNEGSKA (reference sequence). CDR3 length equals 18 residues. CDR3 sequence: CSARDPGGATGMPETQYF. In nucleotides, the CDR3 is TGCAGTGCTAGAGACCCAGGGGGCGCCACAGGGATGCCGGAGACCCAGTACTTC.

This clonotype was counted many times. This chain joins TRBV20-1 and TRBJ2-2; 7 positions agree with TRBD1. The CDR3 is 16 amino acids. Per the germline V gene, CDR1 is DFQATT and CDR2 is SNEGSKA (reference sequence). V gave up 0 bases and J gave up 0 bases; unmatched junction bases: 4. The CDR3 sequence: CSARDPGTANTGELFF. In DNA form, the CDR3 reads TGCAGTGCTAGAGATCCCGGGACAGCGAACACCGGGGAGCTGTTTTTT.

This clonotype showed up many times. The V call is TRBV2, the J call TRBJ1-5, with D unresolved. The germline gives CDR1 SNHLY, CDR2 FYNNEI. This CDR3 has 14 amino acids. V shed 7 bases and J shed 1 base, with 11 bases lying between them. The CDR3, as DNA: TGTGCCAGCACCTCCCGCAGGAGCAATCAGCCCCAGCATTTT. Protein product: CASTSRRSNQPQHF.

Ten or more counts support this clonotype. The chain couples TRBV20-1 to TRBJ2-1; D ambiguous. CDR1 DFQATT and CDR2 SNEGSKA come from the germline V gene (reference sequence). The CDR3 extends over 15 amino acids. V lost 0 bases and J 0 bases, leaving 9 bases between the germline ends. The CDR3 region is CSARDYSLSYNEQFF. The CDR3 DNA is TGCAGTGCTAGAGATTACAGCCTCTCCTACAATGAGCAGTTCTTC.

This clonotype was observed at least ten times. The CDR3 region has the DNA TGTGCCAGCAGCCAAGGACTAGTCTACGAGCAGTACTTC. This gives the protein CASSQGLVYEQYF. The chain is built from TRBV7-7 and TRBJ2-7, with 7 bases aligning to TRBD2. Trimming took 5 bases from V and 3 from J; bases not matched to a gene: 4. The length of the CDR3 is 13 residues. CDR1 and CDR2 from the germline V gene are SSHAT and FNYEAQ (reference sequence).

Many counts were recorded for this clonotype. The chain uses TRBV28 and TRBJ1-2; a possible D gene is TRBD1 (5 bases). V dropped 6 bases and J dropped 4 bases, with 9 bases sitting between them. Germline V gene data show CDR1 as MDHEN and CDR2 as SYDVKM. The CDR3 is 12 residues long. CDR3 sequence: CASSPGTYGYTF. DNA of the CDR3: TGTGCCAGCAGCCCCGGGACCTATGGCTACACCTTC.

In this sample, this clonotype turned up many times. The chain employs TRBV28 and TRBJ2-2, with TRBD2 matching over 7 bases. Germline loops: CDR1 MDHEN, CDR2 SYDVKM. Losses at the gene ends were 4 bases for V and 3 bases for J; bases not matched to a gene: 8. The CDR3 has 16 amino acids. The CDR3: CASSSLGGGDTGELFF. As DNA, the CDR3 is TGTGCCAGCAGTTCCTTGGGGGGGGGAGACACCGGGGAGCTGTTTTTT.

This clonotype has ten or more counts. Here the CDR3 reads CASSLGTTYGYTF. The CDR3 DNA is TGTGCCAGCAGCCTCGGGACAACCTATGGCTACACCTTC. The chain is built from TRBV11-2 and TRBJ1-2, with TRBD1 as a possible D gene (6 bases). The CDR3 has 13 amino acids. Per germline, CDR1 SGHAT and CDR2 FQNNGV. Deletions cut 5 bases from V and 4 bases from J, with 11 bases between.

The V call is TRBV6-4, the J call TRBJ2-7, with TRBD2 matching over 9 bases. Germline V gene lookup returns CDR1 MRHNA and CDR2 SNTAGT. The CDR3 covers 13 residues. V was pared by 4 bases and J by 6 bases, with 4 bases of the junction left unmatched. The CDR3 sequence: CASSVAGGLEQYF. As DNA, the CDR3 is TGTGCCAGCAGTGTGGCGGGAGGGCTCGAGCAGTACTTC.

The chain recombines TRBV5-1 with TRBJ1-3; no reliable D call. Germline CDR1 and CDR2: SGHRS and YFSETQ. V was clipped by 0 bases and J by 0 bases, with 7 bases between them. This CDR3 spans 15 amino acids. CDR3 nucleotide sequence: TGCGCCAGCAGCTTGGACGGACGCTCTGGAAACACCATATATTTT. Translated, it gives CASSLDGRSGNTIYF.